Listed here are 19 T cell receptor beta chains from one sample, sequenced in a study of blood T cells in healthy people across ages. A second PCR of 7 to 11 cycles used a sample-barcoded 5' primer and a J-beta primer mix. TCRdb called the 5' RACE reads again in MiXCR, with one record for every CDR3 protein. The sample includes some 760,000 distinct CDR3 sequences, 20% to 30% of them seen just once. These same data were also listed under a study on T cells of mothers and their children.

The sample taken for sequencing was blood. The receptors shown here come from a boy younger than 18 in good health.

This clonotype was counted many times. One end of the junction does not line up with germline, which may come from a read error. The CDR3 loop reads CASSLGLATDTQYF. The CDR3 DNA follows: TGTGCCAGCAGTTTAGGACTAGCGACAGATACGCAGTATTTT. The chain combines TRBV11-2 with TRBJ2-3; 9 bases map to TRBD2. Germline-derived CDR1 and CDR2 are SGHAT and FQNNGV. This CDR3 is built from 14 residues. Filled out from reference TRBV11-2 and TRBJ2-3, the complete variable domain reads EAGVAQSPRYKIIEKRQSVAFWCNPISGHATLYWYQQILGQGPKLLIQFQNNGVVDDSQLPKDRFSAERLKGVDSTLKIQPAKLEDSAVYLCASSLGLATDTQYFGPGTRLTVL.

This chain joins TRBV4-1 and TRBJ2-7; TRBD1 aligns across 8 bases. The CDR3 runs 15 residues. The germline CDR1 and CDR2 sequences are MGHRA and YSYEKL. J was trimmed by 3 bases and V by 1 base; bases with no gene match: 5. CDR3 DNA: TGCGCCAGCAGCCAAGCCCAGGGGGCCGGCTACGAGCAGTACTTC. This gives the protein CASSQAQGAGYEQYF.

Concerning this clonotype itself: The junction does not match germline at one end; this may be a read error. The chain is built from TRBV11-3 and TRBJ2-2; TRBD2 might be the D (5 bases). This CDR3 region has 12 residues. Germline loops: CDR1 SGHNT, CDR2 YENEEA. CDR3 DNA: TGTGCCAGCAGCCTCAATGCCGGGGAGCTGCTTTTT. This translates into CASSLNAGELLF. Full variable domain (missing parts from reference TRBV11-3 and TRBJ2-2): EAGVVQSPRYKIIEKKQPVAFWCNPISGHNTLYWYLQNLGQGPELLIRYENEEAVDDSQLPKDRFSAERLKGVDSTLKIQPAELGDSAVYLCASSLNAGELLFGEGSRLTVL.

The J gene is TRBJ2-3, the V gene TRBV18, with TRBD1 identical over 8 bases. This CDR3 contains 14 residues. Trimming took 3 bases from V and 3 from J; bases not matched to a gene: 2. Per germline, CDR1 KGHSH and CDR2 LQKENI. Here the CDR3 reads CASSPWTGTDTQYF. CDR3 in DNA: TGTGCCAGCTCACCTTGGACAGGGACAGATACGCAGTATTTT.

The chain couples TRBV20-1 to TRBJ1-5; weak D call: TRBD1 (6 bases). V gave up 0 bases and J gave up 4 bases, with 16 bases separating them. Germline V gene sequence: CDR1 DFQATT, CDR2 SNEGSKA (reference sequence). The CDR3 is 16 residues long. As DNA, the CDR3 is TGCAGTGCTAGAGATAGTCTCGGACAGAGGAATCAGCCCCAGCATTTT. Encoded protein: CSARDSLGQRNQPQHF.

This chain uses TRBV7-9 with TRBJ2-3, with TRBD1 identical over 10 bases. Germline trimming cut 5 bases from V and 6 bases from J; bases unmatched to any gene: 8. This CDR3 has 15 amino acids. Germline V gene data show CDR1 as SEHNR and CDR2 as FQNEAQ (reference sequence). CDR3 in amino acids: CASSGGQGSLDTQYF. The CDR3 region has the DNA TGTGCCAGCAGCGGGGGACAGGGGAGTCTCGATACGCAGTATTTT.

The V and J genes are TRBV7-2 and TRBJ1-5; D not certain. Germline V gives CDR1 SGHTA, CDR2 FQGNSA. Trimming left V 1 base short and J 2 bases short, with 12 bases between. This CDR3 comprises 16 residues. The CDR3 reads CASSLGSTDGNQPQHF. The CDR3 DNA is TGTGCCAGCAGCTTAGGGTCTACAGATGGCAATCAGCCCCAGCATTTT.

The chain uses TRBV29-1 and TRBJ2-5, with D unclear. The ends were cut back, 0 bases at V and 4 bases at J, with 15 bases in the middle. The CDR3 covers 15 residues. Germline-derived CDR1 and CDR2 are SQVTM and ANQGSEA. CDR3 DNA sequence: TGCAGCGTTGAAGATCCCGGTCTAGAGGTAGAGACCCAGTACTTC. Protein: CSVEDPGLEVETQYF.

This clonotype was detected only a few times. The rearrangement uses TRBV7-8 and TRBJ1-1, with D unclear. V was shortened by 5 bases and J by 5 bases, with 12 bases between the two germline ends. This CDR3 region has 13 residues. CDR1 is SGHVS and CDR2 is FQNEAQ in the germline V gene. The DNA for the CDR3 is TGTGCCAGCAGCCCTCGGCTGGGAACTGAAGCTTTCTTT. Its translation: CASSPRLGTEAFF.

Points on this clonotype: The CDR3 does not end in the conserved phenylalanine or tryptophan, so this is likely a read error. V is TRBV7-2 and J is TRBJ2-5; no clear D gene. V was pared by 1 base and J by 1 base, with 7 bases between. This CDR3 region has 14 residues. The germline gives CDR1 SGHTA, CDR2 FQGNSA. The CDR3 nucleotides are TGTGCCAGCAGCTTAGTGGGAACCCAAGAGACCCAGTACTCC. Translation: CASSLVGTQETQYS.

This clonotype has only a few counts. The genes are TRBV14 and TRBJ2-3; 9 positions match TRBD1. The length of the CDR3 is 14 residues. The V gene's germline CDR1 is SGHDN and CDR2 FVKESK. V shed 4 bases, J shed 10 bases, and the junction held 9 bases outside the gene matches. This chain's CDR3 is CASSRQGEGFSQYF. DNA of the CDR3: TGTGCCAGCAGCCGACAGGGGGAAGGTTTCTCGCAGTATTTT.

CDR3 region: CASSQRDGEETQYF. The CDR3 DNA is TGCGCCAGCAGCCAACGGGACGGAGAAGAGACCCAGTACTTC. The chain couples TRBV4-1 to TRBJ2-5; D tentatively reads TRBD1 or TRBD2 (5 bases each). Per germline, CDR1 MGHRA and CDR2 YSYEKL. The CDR3 has 14 residues. Trimming took off 2 bases at V and 3 bases at J, with 10 bases between the two ends.

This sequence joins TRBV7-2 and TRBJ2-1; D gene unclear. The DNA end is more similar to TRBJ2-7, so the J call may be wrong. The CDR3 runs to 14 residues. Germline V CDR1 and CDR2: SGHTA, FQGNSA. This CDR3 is CASSSRVLAGEQYF. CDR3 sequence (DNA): TGTGCCAGCAGCTCCCGGGTTCTGGCTGGCGAGCAGTACTTC.

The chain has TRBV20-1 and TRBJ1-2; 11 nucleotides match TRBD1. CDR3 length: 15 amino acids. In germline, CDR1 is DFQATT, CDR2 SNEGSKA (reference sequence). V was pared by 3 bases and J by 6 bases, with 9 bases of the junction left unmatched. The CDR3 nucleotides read TGCAGTGCTAGGGAGCTGGGACAGGGGGTGAATGGCTACACCTTC. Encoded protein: CSARELGQGVNGYTF.

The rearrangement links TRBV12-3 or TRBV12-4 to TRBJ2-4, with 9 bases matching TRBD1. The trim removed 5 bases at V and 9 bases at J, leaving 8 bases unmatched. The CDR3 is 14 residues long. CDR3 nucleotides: TGTGCCAGCAGTGCCGGACAGGGGATGGGCATTCAGTACTTC. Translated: CASSAGQGMGIQYF.

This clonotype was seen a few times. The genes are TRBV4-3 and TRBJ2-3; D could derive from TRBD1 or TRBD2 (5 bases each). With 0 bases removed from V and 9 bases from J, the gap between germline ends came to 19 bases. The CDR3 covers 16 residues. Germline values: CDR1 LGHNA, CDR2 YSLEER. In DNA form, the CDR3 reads TGCGCCAGCAGCCAAGATCGTCTTACAGGCCGGGGAACGCAGTATTTT. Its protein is CASSQDRLTGRGTQYF.

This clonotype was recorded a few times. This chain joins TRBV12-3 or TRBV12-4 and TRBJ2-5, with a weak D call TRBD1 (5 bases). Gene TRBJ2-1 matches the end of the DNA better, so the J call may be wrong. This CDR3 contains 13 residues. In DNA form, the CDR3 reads TGTGCCAGCAGTTTGGAAGCAGGGAATGAGCAGTTCTTC. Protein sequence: CASSLEAGNEQFF.

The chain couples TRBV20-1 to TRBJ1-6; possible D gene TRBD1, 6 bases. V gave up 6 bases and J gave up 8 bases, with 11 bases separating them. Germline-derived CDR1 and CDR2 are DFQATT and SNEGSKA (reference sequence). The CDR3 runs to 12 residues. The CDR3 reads CSAEDRYSPLHF. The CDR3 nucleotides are TGCAGTGCGGAGGACAGATATTCACCCCTCCACTTT.

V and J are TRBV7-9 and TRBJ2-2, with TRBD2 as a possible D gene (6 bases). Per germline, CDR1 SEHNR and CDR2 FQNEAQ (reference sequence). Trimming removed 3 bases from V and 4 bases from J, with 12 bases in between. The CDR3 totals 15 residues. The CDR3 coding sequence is TGTGCCAGCAGCTTGTACGGGGGTCTCACCGGGGAGCTGTTTTTT. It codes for CASSLYGGLTGELFF.